These 11 T cell receptor beta chains originate from one sample sequenced in a study of cytomegalovirus exposure and HLA in healthy donors (dated by TCRdb to about 2017). The method behind the library was the immunoSEQ multiplex PCR assay. The multiplex PCR relied on a mix of 60 forward primers for TCR Vbeta segments and 13 reverse primers for TCR Jbeta segments. In TCRdb, the immuneACCESS table is reduced to in-frame sequences with V and J assigned. These tables do not hold every clone; where another copy was compared, an unresolved V gene accounts for under half, and the others remain unexplained. This sample comprises some 97,000 clones, about 68% of them detected only once. Roughly 13% of the sample comes from the top ten. The material sequenced was PBMCs. The source is a male donor in good health and CMV-seropositive.

The chain has TRBV5-1 and TRBJ2-2; D might be TRBD2 (6 bases). The CDR3 has 13 residues. CDR1 is SGHRS and CDR2 is YFSETQ in the germline V gene. Trimming shortened V by 0 bases and J by 6 bases, and 6 bases separated the two germline ends. The CDR3 sequence: CASSLGGAGELFF. The CDR3 DNA sequence: TGCGCCAGCAGCTTGGGCGGGGCCGGGGAGCTGTTTTTT.

The gene calls are TRBV11-3 and TRBJ2-5; D remains ambiguous. Looked up from germline, CDR1 is SGHNT and CDR2 is YENEEA. The CDR3 is made up of 13 amino acids. V was cut by 4 bases and J by 5 bases, with 11 bases left in between. The CDR3 reads CASSSRSAETQYF. The CDR3 bases are TGTGCCAGCAGCTCCAGGTCGGCGGAGACCCAGTACTTC.

The rearrangement links TRBV9 to TRBJ2-7; D is perhaps TRBD1 (6 bases). The V end was cut by 0 bases, the J end by 0 bases, with 19 bases between. Germline CDR1 is SGDLS and CDR2 is YYNGEE. The CDR3 extends over 18 amino acids. The CDR3: CASSVVHTGNPLSYEQYF. For the CDR3, the DNA is TGTGCCAGCAGCGTAGTCCACACAGGGAATCCCCTCTCCTACGAGCAGTACTTC.

V usage is TRBV6-1 and J usage is TRBJ1-1, with 9 bases identical to TRBD1. The germline V gene encodes CDR1 MNHNS and CDR2 SASEGT. V was pared by 11 bases and J by 0 bases, with 4 bases of the junction left unmatched. The CDR3 has 13 amino acids. This CDR3 reads CAGGDRVNTEAFF. The CDR3 DNA reads as TGTGCCGGAGGGGACAGGGTGAACACTGAAGCTTTCTTT.

The V and J genes are TRBV5-1 and TRBJ2-5, with D unclear. V was clipped by 4 bases and J by 4 bases, with 11 bases between them. CDR1 is SGHRS and CDR2 is YFSETQ in the germline V gene. The CDR3 is made up of 13 amino acids. The DNA of the CDR3 is TGCGCCAGCAGCGTCATTCCGAGAGAGACCCAGTACTTC. Residues: CASSVIPRETQYF. The variable domain in full, with the rest retrieved from reference TRBV5-1 and TRBJ2-5, is KAGVTQTPRYLIKTRGQQVTLSCSPISGHRSVSWYQQTPGQGLQFLFEYFSETQRNKGNFPGRFSGRQFSNSRSEMNVSTLELGDSALYLCASSVIPRETQYFGPGTRLLVL.

The chain couples TRBV5-6 to TRBJ2-5; 7 bases line up with TRBD2. CDR3 length: 15 residues. The ends lost 2 bases at V and 5 bases at J; junction bases unmatched: 9. In germline, CDR1 is SGHDT, CDR2 YYEEEE. For the CDR3, the DNA is TGTGCCAGCAGCTTCTGGTCTTTGGGAGGGGAGACCCAGTACTTC. It is translated as CASSFWSLGGETQYF.

The chain joins TRBV28 to TRBJ1-2; 7 bases map to TRBD1. The germline gives CDR1 MDHEN, CDR2 SYDVKM. This CDR3 comprises 13 residues. V gave up 6 bases and J gave up 6 bases; unmatched junction bases: 7. The chain's CDR3 is CASRGTAKDGYTF. Here the CDR3 DNA reads TGTGCCAGCAGGGGGACAGCAAAGGATGGCTACACCTTC.

The chain is built from TRBV10-3 and TRBJ2-1; TRBD2 matches 14 bases. This CDR3 is built from 15 residues. The J segment lost 4 bases and the V segment lost 4 bases, leaving 0 bases of the junction unmatched. Germline V gives CDR1 ENHRY, CDR2 SYGVKD. The CDR3 bases are TGTGCCATCAGTGGACTAGCGGGGGGGTACAATGAGCAGTTCTTC. Its protein product is CAISGLAGGYNEQFF.

This chain joins TRBV4-2 and TRBJ2-7; TRBD2 might be the D (6 bases). This CDR3 has 17 amino acids. The germline V gene encodes CDR1 LGHNA and CDR2 YNFKEQ. Trimming stripped 4 bases from V and 5 bases from J, with 24 bases between. The CDR3, as DNA: TGTGCCAGCAGCCCCTCCGGCACCGGCCGGGGGTTAGACGAGCAGTACTTC. It codes for CASSPSGTGRGLDEQYF.

CDR3 sequence (DNA): TGTGCCAGCAGCTTTTGGGAGGGGATGGAGCAGTACTTC. Its protein product is CASSFWEGMEQYF. V usage is TRBV5-4 and J usage is TRBJ2-7, with 7 bases fitting TRBD2. Germline loops: CDR1 SGHNT, CDR2 YYREEE (reference sequence). The V segment lost 2 bases and the J segment 7 bases; nucleotides outside the gene matches: 6. The CDR3 length is 13 residues.

J is TRBJ1-1 and V is TRBV5-1; no definite D call. This CDR3 is built from 12 residues. Germline CDR1 and CDR2: SGHRS and YFSETQ. V lost 4 bases and J lost 1, with 5 bases in between. CDR3 residues: CASSRRNTEAFF. The CDR3 nucleotides are TGCGCCAGCAGCCGTAGGAACACTGAAGCTTTCTTT.